This T cell receptor (beta chain) emerged from a study of cytomegalovirus exposure and HLA in healthy donors. In the study overall: Early released data comprised around 80 million unique TCRs from HLA-typed donors.

A remark on this clone: The antigen is not known.

With V trimmed by 5 bases and J by 7 bases, 9 bases remained unmatched. This CDR3 spans 15 amino acids. From germline, CDR1 is SEHNR and CDR2 FQNEAQ (reference sequence). Donors consisted of healthy bone marrow donors. The study, taken as a whole, reports: Accounts indicate the classifier identified cytomegalovirus status with strong specificity and sensitivity.

The primer mix had 60 Vbeta and 13 Jbeta primers. Clones were read by immunoSEQ multiplex PCR, and TCRdb kept only the in-frame ones, dropping some. The sample includes some 96,000 clones, approximately 76% of them seen just once. This TCR came from a woman aged 55-75 years in good health and CMV-seropositive. The chain is built from TRBV7-9 and TRBJ1-2; 11 bases map to TRBD1. Sequenced material: PBMCs. The CDR3 sequence is CASSPNRDRGSGYTF. Here the CDR3 DNA reads TGTGCCAGCAGCCCGAACCGGGACAGGGGGTCTGGCTACACCTTC. The entire variable domain, with the rest obtained from reference TRBV7-9 and TRBJ1-2, is as follows: DTGVSQNPRHKITKRGQNVTFRCDPISEHNRLYWYRQTLGQGPEFLTYFQNEAQLEKSRLLSDRFSAERPKGSFSTLEIQRTEQGDSAMYLCASSPNRDRGSGYTFGSGTRLTVV.